These 9 T cell receptor beta chains were sequenced from one sample in a study of blood T cell repertoires in COVID-19. Sequencing was performed with immunoSEQ multiplex PCR; in TCRdb, only in-frame clones are kept and a portion is missing. The table lists over 300,000 clones, 85% to 90% of them singletons. Sequencing was done on a sample of PBMCs or T cells enriched from blood (not recorded which). These receptors were collected from a woman aged 18-30 years who had recovered from COVID-19.

This clone showed up just once. V usage is TRBV11-2 and J usage is TRBJ1-1; TRBD1 is a possible D gene (5 bases). CDR1 is SGHAT, CDR2 FQNNGV, per germline. The V gene lost 3 bases and the J gene lost 10 bases, with 15 bases spanning the gap. This CDR3 has 13 amino acids. CDR3 in amino acids: CASSFGGTGGAFF. The CDR3 DNA follows: TGTGCCAGCAGCTTCGGGGGAACGGGGGGAGCTTTCTTT.

This chain links TRBV18 with TRBJ1-6; unclear D gene. The CDR3 has 15 amino acids. Germline V lookup: CDR1 KGHSH, CDR2 LQKENI. The V gene lost 3 bases and the J gene lost 5 bases, with 11 bases spanning the gap. CDR3 loop: CASSPRDAHNSPLHF. The CDR3 DNA is TGTGCCAGCTCACCCCGAGATGCCCATAATTCACCCCTCCACTTT. Based on the CDR3 plus reference TRBV18 and TRBJ1-6, the full variable domain is NAGVMQNPRHLVRRRGQEARLRCSPMKGHSHVYWYRQLPEEGLKFMVYLQKENIIDESGMPKERFSAEFPKEGPSILRIQQVVRGDSAAYFCASSPRDAHNSPLHFGNGTRLTVT.

This chain links TRBV27 with TRBJ2-7; TRBD1 is a possible D gene (5 bases). This CDR3 region has 12 residues. Germline lookup yields CDR1 MNHEY and CDR2 SMNVEV (reference sequence). V was pared by 2 bases and J by 6 bases, with 8 bases between. This CDR3 reads CASSLQGTEQYF. The CDR3, as DNA: TGTGCCAGCAGTTTACAGGGAACCGAGCAGTACTTC.

In its sample, this clone was seen a few times. V is TRBV5-8 and J is TRBJ1-2; 8 nucleotides agree with TRBD1. The CDR3 consists of 15 residues. The germline V gene encodes CDR1 SGHTS and CDR2 YDEGEE. J lost 5 bases, V lost 3 bases, and 9 bases had no gene match. CDR3 amino acids: CASSSQWTGLYGYTF. The CDR3 DNA follows: TGTGCCAGCAGCTCTCAATGGACAGGGCTTTATGGCTACACCTTC.

The chain is built from TRBV2 and TRBJ1-2, with unresolved D. V was cut by 10 bases and J by 5 bases, with 17 bases left in between. This CDR3 comprises 13 residues. From germline, CDR1 is SNHLY and CDR2 FYNNEI. The CDR3, as DNA: TGTGCCATCCAACATATGACGGGTTATGGCTACACCTTC. It codes for CAIQHMTGYGYTF.

This clone was found once. Compared with germline, one end of the junction differs, possibly owing to a read error. CDR3 sequence (DNA): TGTGCCAGTAGCGGGGGGGCTAACATCGGGGAGCTGTTTTTT. It codes for CASSGGANIGELFF. V usage is TRBV19 and J usage is TRBJ2-2; 8 bases fit TRBD2. The germline V gene encodes CDR1 LNHDA and CDR2 SQIVND (reference sequence). CDR3 length: 14 amino acids.

The V call is TRBV9, the J call TRBJ2-2; 10 nucleotides align to TRBD2. CDR3 length: 18 residues. Trimming took 3 bases from V and 0 from J; bases not matched to a gene: 8. The germline gives CDR1 SGDLS, CDR2 YYNGEE. The CDR3 nucleotides are TGTGCCAGCAGCGCCCGAGGACTAGCGGAGCCGAACACCGGGGAGCTGTTTTTT. Residues: CASSARGLAEPNTGELFF.

In this sample, this clone turned up a few times. V is TRBV11-2 and J is TRBJ2-7; 8 bases are shared with TRBD2. The germline V gene encodes CDR1 SGHAT and CDR2 FQNNGV. The J segment lost 4 bases and the V segment lost 1 base, leaving 6 bases of the junction unmatched. The CDR3 spans 15 residues. The CDR3 loop reads CASSLVPAGVYEQYF. CDR3 bases: TGTGCCAGCAGCTTAGTTCCAGCGGGAGTTTACGAGCAGTACTTC.

This rearrangement joins TRBV9 to TRBJ2-2, with TRBD2 as a possible D gene (6 bases). The germline V and J ends were trimmed by 3 bases and 4 bases, with 10 bases remaining between them. This CDR3 has 14 residues. Germline-derived CDR1 and CDR2 are SGDLS and YYNGEE. CDR3 amino acids: CASSAELATGELFF. The CDR3 DNA follows: TGTGCCAGCAGCGCCGAACTAGCCACCGGGGAGCTGTTTTTT.